This T cell receptor beta chain was obtained from a study of blood T cell repertoires in COVID-19. The wider study: Acute and convalescent COVID-19 specimens originated in the United States, Italy and Spain.

Assay: immunoSEQ multiplex PCR; the TCRdb copy retains only in-frame clones and omits some. Of about 280,000 clones in the sample, around nine tenths were seen once. This CDR3 region has 17 residues. CDR1 and CDR2 from the germline V gene are MGHRA and YSYEKL. Trimming shortened V by 0 bases and J by 7 bases, and 20 bases separated the two germline ends. The sequenced sample was peripheral blood. The receptor was derived from a woman in her 30s with COVID-19, enrolled during active disease. The chain couples TRBV4-1 to TRBJ2-3; D perhaps matches TRBD2 (6 bases). The chain's CDR3 is CASSQDTPSAYPHTQYF. The CDR3 nucleotides are TGCGCCAGCAGCCAAGACACTCCTAGCGCCTACCCCCATACGCAGTATTTT.